This T cell receptor (beta chain) was recorded in a study of shared T cell receptors in the human thymus. Generated by immunoSEQ multiplex PCR, the TCRdb table keeps only in-frame clones and is missing some. The sample has some 760,000 clones; around 85% are singletons. After removal of 3 bases from V and 7 bases from J, the junction contained 10 bases not matched to a gene. The CDR3 runs 15 residues. In germline, CDR1 is SGDLS, CDR2 YYNGEE. A further study also used this sample, focusing on human thymus T cells. That source reports: Biased V and J segment usage appeared in thymus and peripheral blood. There were highly overlapping thymic repertoires among unrelated individuals, as related research reported.

This TCR derives from a girl less than two years old with a congenital heart defect. The rearrangement links TRBV9 to TRBJ1-5, with TRBD1 matching over 7 bases. The source material was thymocytes. CDR3 amino acids: CASSERGQKRQPQHF. As DNA, the CDR3 is TGTGCCAGCAGCGAGAGGGGACAGAAGAGGCAGCCCCAGCATTTT.